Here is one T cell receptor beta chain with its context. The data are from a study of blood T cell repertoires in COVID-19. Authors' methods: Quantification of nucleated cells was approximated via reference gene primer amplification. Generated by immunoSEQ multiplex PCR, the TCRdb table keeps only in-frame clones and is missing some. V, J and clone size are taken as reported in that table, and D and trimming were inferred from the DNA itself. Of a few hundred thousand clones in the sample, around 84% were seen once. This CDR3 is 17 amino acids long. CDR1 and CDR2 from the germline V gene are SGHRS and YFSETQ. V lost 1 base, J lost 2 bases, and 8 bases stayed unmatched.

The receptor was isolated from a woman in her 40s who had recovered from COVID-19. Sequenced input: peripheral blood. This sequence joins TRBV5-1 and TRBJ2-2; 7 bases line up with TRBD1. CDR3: CASSLNQDRVNTGELFF. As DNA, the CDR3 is TGCGCCAGCAGCTTGAATCAAGACAGGGTAAACACCGGGGAGCTGTTTTTT.